This T cell receptor beta chain was sequenced for a study of blood T cell repertoires in COVID-19. Study-wide background: COVID-19 samples collected from the United States, Italy and Spain covered acute and convalescent phases.

The germline V and J ends were trimmed by 6 bases and 2 bases, with 16 bases remaining between them. The germline V gene encodes CDR1 SGHDT and CDR2 YYEEEE. The CDR3 spans 15 residues. Sequencing used immunoSEQ multiplex PCR; TCRdb keeps in-frame clones, though not all of them. The sample has about 300,000 clones; around 90% are singletons. The chain has TRBV5-6 and TRBJ2-3; D is perhaps TRBD1 (5 bases). This sequence originates from a woman aged 40 to 50 who had recovered from COVID-19. The source material was PBMCs or T cells enriched from blood (not recorded which). The CDR3 DNA is TGTGCCAGCACCCCCGGGCAGGGCCTCACAGATACGCAGTATTTT. This gives the protein CASTPGQGLTDTQYF.